What follows is one TCR beta chain and its context. Its cognate antigen is unknown. Each TRB cDNA library was prepared by 5' RACE (with UMI labels). TCRdb processed the 5' RACE reads again and assigns one entry to each CDR3 protein, with no DNA. Its table records approximately 140,000 distinct CDR3 sequences. These data come from a study of CXCR3-negative and CXCR3-positive naive CD8 T cells. Study-wide findings and caveats: Against CXCR3-negative naive cells, CXCR3-positive naive cells showed more hydrophobic TRB CDR3s. CXCR3-negative and CXCR3-positive naive cells shared comparable TRBV-TRBJ usage, but memory cells did not. Diversity ran similarly high across both naive subsets but far lower in memory CD8+ cells.

Among CD8+ T cells, naive ones were CD45RO-CCR7+CD27+CD95-. Per germline, CDR1 SQVTM and CDR2 ANQGSEA. There are 15 residues in the CDR3. The source material was naive CXCR3+ CD8+ T cells from blood. Subset noted: CD45RO-CCR7+CD27+CD95- naive CD8+ T cells expressing CXCR3 (TNR3+). The chain combines TRBV29-1 with TRBJ2-1; TCRdb's D call of TRBD1 is untestable without DNA. The clonotype was recovered from a human donor in good health. Some clones in this sample may be carry-over from other donors' samples. The CDR3 region is CSVVYRGAPYNEQFF.